This T cell receptor (beta chain) derives from a study of cytomegalovirus exposure and HLA in healthy donors. The overall study: Within an early data release were around 80 million unique TCRs drawn from HLA-typed donors. Study observations and caveats: Later analysis indicated greater clonal expansion among HLA-associated TCR beta chains than among equally common other chains.

The CDR3 spans 15 residues. J lost 9 bases, V lost 6 bases, and 9 bases had no gene match. CDR1 SGHTA and CDR2 FQGNSA come from the germline V gene. The study ran its PCR with 60 Vbeta and 13 Jbeta primers. The repertoire was sequenced with immunoSEQ multiplex PCR; TCRdb's copy has only in-frame clones and lacks some. This sample yields about 170,000 clones, of which 60% to 80% are seen a single time; approximately 3.4% belongs to the top ten. As regards this clone: Its antigen is not identified.

The chain couples TRBV7-2 to TRBJ2-1, with TRBD2 matching over 12 bases. Sequencing input: PBMCs. This sequence originates from a female donor in good health and CMV-seronegative. CDR3 loop: CASSLSSGGATEQFF. The CDR3 region has the DNA TGTGCCAGCAGTTTGTCTAGCGGGGGGGCAACTGAGCAGTTCTTC.